These 32 T cell receptor beta chains were all obtained from the same sample, sequenced in a study of PD-L1 blockade in urothelial cancer. The data were produced by immunoSEQ multiplex PCR, yet TCRdb's version contains in-frame clones alone and is incomplete. This sample has 120,000 or so clones, with roughly 83% found just once. Documented time point: peripheral blood 6 weeks after treatment start. The sequencing here drew on PBMCs, taken around atezolizumab (anti-PD-L1) treatment. Source of these receptors: a man in his forties or fifties with urothelial cancer.

This chain uses TRBV30 with TRBJ1-3; D may be TRBD1 (5 bases). This CDR3 has 14 residues. The germline V gene has CDR1 GTSNPN and CDR2 SVGIG (reference sequence). The germline V and J ends were trimmed by 0 bases and 2 bases, with 8 bases remaining between them. The CDR3 DNA is TGTGCCTGGAGTGTACAAGGGGCTGGAAACACCATATATTTT. Protein sequence: CAWSVQGAGNTIYF.

The genes are TRBV5-4 and TRBJ2-3; 10 bases fit TRBD2. Germline CDR1 SGHNT, CDR2 YYREEE (reference sequence). V lost 1 base and J lost 4; bases outside the gene matches: 9. CDR3 size: 17 residues. The CDR3 protein is CASSLRLAGVGSDTQYF. Written as DNA, the CDR3 is TGTGCCAGCAGCTTGCGGCTAGCGGGAGTGGGATCAGATACGCAGTATTTT.

The rearrangement uses TRBV19 and TRBJ1-2; 9 positions match TRBD1. Per the germline V gene, CDR1 is LNHDA and CDR2 is SQIVND (reference sequence). The CDR3 runs 19 residues. Trimming at V came to 5 bases and at J to 1 base, leaving 17 bases not matched to a gene. The CDR3 is CASSSRDRVRSGNNYGYTF. Written as DNA, the CDR3 is TGTGCCAGTAGTTCGCGGGACAGGGTTCGGTCTGGAAATAACTATGGCTACACCTTC.

The rearrangement uses TRBV20-1 and TRBJ2-3; no clear D gene. Germline-derived CDR1 and CDR2 are DFQATT and SNEGSKA (reference sequence). The CDR3 runs 11 residues. Trimming stripped 5 bases from V and 10 bases from J, with 13 bases between. The DNA of the CDR3 is TGCAGTGCTGGTCACCTAAGTGCGCAGTATTTT. Translation: CSAGHLSAQYF.

J is TRBJ1-2 and V is TRBV5-1; D unclear. V lost 0 bases and J lost 7, with 13 bases in between. Germline V CDR1 and CDR2: SGHRS, YFSETQ. This CDR3 is 14 amino acids long. The CDR3 protein is CASSLDGEGFGYTF. DNA of the CDR3: TGCGCCAGCAGCTTGGACGGGGAAGGTTTTGGCTACACCTTC.

V and J are TRBV19 and TRBJ1-5; tentative D call: TRBD1 (5 bases). Per the germline V gene, CDR1 is LNHDA and CDR2 is SQIVND (reference sequence). CDR3 length: 14 residues. V lost 7 bases and J lost 9, with 19 bases in between. CDR3 nucleotide sequence: TGTGCCAGTACCTATATGGCAGGGTCTCTGCCCCAGCATTTT. Its translation is CASTYMAGSLPQHF. Full variable domain (outside the CDR3, taken from reference TRBV19 and TRBJ1-5): DGGITQSPKYLFRKEGQNVTLSCEQNLNHDAMYWYRQDPGQGLRLIYYSQIVNDFQKGDIAEGYSVSREKKESFPLTVTSAQKNPTAFYLCASTYMAGSLPQHFGDGTRLSIL.

The V gene is TRBV6-5, the J gene TRBJ2-3, with no clear D. Trimming cost V 0 bases and J 4 bases, with 11 bases left between them. The germline CDR1 and CDR2 sequences are MNHEY and SVGAGI. The CDR3 is 15 amino acids. The CDR3 here is CASSYSILPADTQYF. The CDR3 bases are TGTGCCAGCAGTTACTCGATCCTGCCGGCAGATACGCAGTATTTT.

This clone was counted once. The chain couples TRBV5-1 to TRBJ2-3; D not resolved. Germline loops: CDR1 SGHRS, CDR2 YFSETQ. The CDR3 covers 12 residues. Between the trimmed V and J ends, which lost 0 bases and 4 bases, there was a span of 3 bases. CDR3 sequence: CASSLASDTQYF. The CDR3, as DNA: TGCGCCAGCAGCTTGGCTTCAGATACGCAGTATTTT.

The V gene is TRBV5-5, the J gene TRBJ2-7, with a possible D match to TRBD2 (6 bases). Trimming left V 4 bases short and J 4 bases short, with 27 bases between. The length of the CDR3 is 18 residues. Germline V gene data show CDR1 as SGHKS and CDR2 as YYEKEE (reference sequence). Here the CDR3 reads CASSPRIKTSKVSYEQYF. The CDR3 DNA reads TGTGCCAGCAGCCCAAGAATAAAGACTAGTAAGGTTTCGTACGAGCAGTACTTC.

V is TRBV18 and J is TRBJ1-4, with TRBD1 as a possible D gene (5 bases). The CDR3 spans 14 residues. Trimming shortened V by 6 bases and J by 0 bases, and 8 bases separated the two germline ends. Per the germline V gene, CDR1 is KGHSH and CDR2 is LQKENI. The chain's CDR3 is CASSLTATNEKLFF. The DNA for the CDR3 is TGTGCCAGCTCGTTGACAGCAACTAATGAAAAACTGTTTTTT.

This rearrangement joins TRBV6-5 to TRBJ1-5; D might be TRBD1 (5 bases). Germline CDR1 MNHEY, CDR2 SVGAGI. The V end lost 5 bases, the J end lost 3 bases, and 14 bases lay between the germline ends. CDR3 length: 15 residues. The CDR3 spells CASSARQTYNQPQHF. In DNA form, the CDR3 reads TGTGCCAGCAGTGCAAGACAGACTTACAATCAGCCCCAGCATTTT.

The gene calls are TRBV10-2 and TRBJ2-1, with 10 bases matching TRBD2. V dropped 6 bases and J dropped 3; count of bases not matched to a gene: 8. CDR1 WSHSY and CDR2 SAAADI come from the germline V gene. The CDR3 contains 16 residues. The CDR3 DNA is TGCGCCAGCAGGGAAACCGGGACTAGCGTCTACAATGAGCAGTTCTTC. Translating gives CASRETGTSVYNEQFF.

For this clone: The same CDR3 arises from other DNA sequences in this sample as well. The gene calls are TRBV9 and TRBJ2-2; maybe TRBD1 (6 bases). The CDR3 contains 15 residues. Germline V gene data show CDR1 as SGDLS and CDR2 as YYNGEE. V lost 0 bases and J lost 2, with 8 bases in between. Here the CDR3 DNA reads TGTGCCAGCAGCGTAGGGACAGTCAACACCGGGGAGCTGTTTTTT. This encodes CASSVGTVNTGELFF.

This sequence joins TRBV2 and TRBJ2-5; TRBD2 matches 7 bases. Germline V lookup: CDR1 SNHLY, CDR2 FYNNEI. The J segment lost 5 bases and the V segment lost 4 bases, leaving 7 bases of the junction unmatched. The CDR3 consists of 14 residues. In nucleotides, the CDR3 is TGTGCCAGCAGTGGTTCCCTAGCGGCCGAGACCCAGTACTTC. Its translation is CASSGSLAAETQYF.

The V and J genes are TRBV13 and TRBJ2-7; 13 bases map to TRBD2. Germline CDR1 and CDR2: PRHDT and FYEKMQ (reference sequence). The CDR3 spans 17 residues. With V trimmed by 4 bases and J by 4 bases, 10 bases remained unmatched. The CDR3 region has the DNA TGTGCCAGCAGCTCCCTAAGACTAGCGGGAGGCCAATACGAGCAGTACTTC. The encoded protein is CASSSLRLAGGQYEQYF.

The rearrangement links TRBV4-1 to TRBJ2-1; 8 bases line up with TRBD2. The CDR3 has 15 residues. V lost 9 bases to trimming and J lost 6 bases; unmatched junction nucleotides: 13. The germline V gene encodes CDR1 MGHRA and CDR2 YSYEKL. CDR3 amino acids: CASSKAREGPNEQFF. The CDR3, as DNA: TGCGCCAGTAGCAAGGCACGGGAGGGCCCCAATGAGCAGTTCTTC.

V gene TRBV27 combines with J gene TRBJ2-7, with D possibly matching TRBD2 (6 bases). Germline V lookup: CDR1 MNHEY, CDR2 SMNVEV (reference sequence). The V gene lost 6 bases and the J gene lost 3 bases, with 21 bases spanning the gap. This CDR3 comprises 16 residues. CDR3 sequence reads: CASSYTPAGEFYEQYF. CDR3 sequence (DNA): TGTGCCAGCAGCTACACCCCAGCGGGTGAGTTCTACGAGCAGTACTTC.

The chain combines TRBV6-6 with TRBJ1-3; a weak D match, TRBD1 (5 bases). CDR3 size: 14 residues. CDR1 MNHNY and CDR2 SVGAGI come from the germline V gene (reference sequence). Trimming removed 5 bases at V and 4 bases at J, with 12 bases between. CDR3 residues: CASSPQGYGNTIYF. The CDR3 coding sequence is TGTGCCAGCAGTCCCCAGGGCTACGGAAACACCATATATTTT.

The V gene is TRBV7-2, the J gene TRBJ2-1, with a tentative D call TRBD1 (5 bases). CDR3 size: 15 residues. With 1 base removed from V and 5 bases from J, the gap between germline ends came to 12 bases. CDR1 SGHTA and CDR2 FQGNSA come from the germline V gene. The CDR3, as DNA: TGTGCCAGCAGCTTAGAAGGCAGGGTCAACAATGAGCAGTTCTTC. Residues: CASSLEGRVNNEQFF.

Within the sample, this clone is medium-sized. The rearrangement links TRBV7-3 to TRBJ2-7, with D hard to call. Trimming shortened V by 0 bases and J by 0 bases, and 12 bases separated the two germline ends. The length of the CDR3 is 16 residues. Germline-derived CDR1 and CDR2 are SGHTA and FQGTGA. CDR3 loop: CASSLTDGFRSYEQYF. CDR3 DNA sequence: TGTGCCAGCAGCTTAACCGACGGGTTCCGCTCCTACGAGCAGTACTTC.

In nucleotides, the CDR3 is TGTGCCAGCAGTGGGGGCTTTGGACAAATCTCCTACGAGCAGTACTTC. Translated: CASSGGFGQISYEQYF. This chain links TRBV28 with TRBJ2-7, with D tentatively TRBD1 (6 bases). The CDR3 runs 16 residues. Germline V gene lookup returns CDR1 MDHEN and CDR2 SYDVKM. V lost 5 bases to trimming and J lost 0 bases, with 17 bases between them.

The chain combines TRBV9 with TRBJ1-6, with D maybe TRBD1 (6 bases). The germline gives CDR1 SGDLS, CDR2 YYNGEE. The V end lost 0 bases, the J end lost 4 bases, and 8 bases lay between the germline ends. The CDR3 covers 15 residues. As DNA, the CDR3 is TGTGCCAGCAGCGTAGCGGACAGATATAATTCACCCCTCCACTTT. This codes for CASSVADRYNSPLHF.

This clone was recorded only once. The chain links TRBV28 to TRBJ1-2; D is uncertain. This CDR3 has 13 amino acids. V was shortened by 3 bases and J by 4 bases, with 9 bases between the two germline ends. Germline V gene lookup returns CDR1 MDHEN and CDR2 SYDVKM. CDR3 in amino acids: CASSLRGSYGYTF. In nucleotides, the CDR3 is TGTGCCAGCAGTTTGAGAGGGTCCTATGGCTACACCTTC.

The V gene is TRBV5-1, the J gene TRBJ2-5, with 9 bases aligning to TRBD1. The V gene end was trimmed by 4 bases and the J gene end by 5 bases; junction bases not matched to a gene: 6. The germline CDR1 and CDR2 sequences are SGHRS and YFSETQ. This CDR3 is built from 14 residues. The CDR3 DNA is TGCGCCAGCAGCGAACAGGGGGCGCGTGAGACCCAGTACTTC. It yields the protein CASSEQGARETQYF.

J is TRBJ2-2 and V is TRBV30, with 8 bases identical to TRBD1. CDR1 and CDR2 (germline): GTSNPN, SVGIG (reference sequence). Germline trimming cut 1 base from V and 0 bases from J; bases unmatched to any gene: 1. The CDR3 loop spans 15 amino acids. In nucleotides, the CDR3 is TGTGCCTGGAGTGCAGGGGGCACGAACACCGGGGAGCTGTTTTTT. Encoded protein: CAWSAGGTNTGELFF.

V usage is TRBV30 and J usage is TRBJ2-5, with a weak D call TRBD1 (6 bases). The V end was cut by 1 base, the J end by 5 bases, with 11 bases between. CDR3 length: 13 amino acids. CDR1 and CDR2 (germline): GTSNPN, SVGIG (reference sequence). Here the CDR3 reads CAWSGVQGETQYF. The CDR3 nucleotides are TGTGCCTGGAGTGGGGTTCAGGGGGAGACCCAGTACTTC.

This clone was counted between two and nine times. This specimen includes other DNA sequences encoding the same CDR3. The chain has TRBV7-9 and TRBJ1-1, with D unresolved. Trimming pared 1 base from V and 2 bases from J, leaving 8 bases between. Germline V gene data show CDR1 as SEHNR and CDR2 as FQNEAQ (reference sequence). The CDR3 has 14 residues. The CDR3 DNA follows: TGTGCCAGCAGCTTAGGAGGGAGCAACACTGAAGCTTTCTTT. As protein: CASSLGGSNTEAFF.

The chain employs TRBV7-9 and TRBJ2-3; D ambiguous. From germline, CDR1 is SEHNR and CDR2 FQNEAQ (reference sequence). The CDR3 sequence is 14 residues long. With 2 bases removed from V and 4 bases from J, the gap between germline ends came to 10 bases. For the CDR3, the DNA is TGTGCCAGCAGCTTATCTCTAGTCCCAGATACGCAGTATTTT. Protein: CASSLSLVPDTQYF.

The chain carries TRBV6-1 and TRBJ2-1; 11 bases are shared with TRBD2. The CDR3 extends over 13 amino acids. The V segment lost 6 bases and the J segment 7 bases; nucleotides outside the gene matches: 2. Germline CDR1 MNHNS, CDR2 SASEGT. The CDR3 sequence: CASRLAGVNEQFF. The DNA of the CDR3 is TGTGCCAGCAGACTAGCGGGAGTGAATGAGCAGTTCTTC.

This chain connects TRBV10-3 to TRBJ2-3; TRBD2 matches 8 bases. Germline V lookup: CDR1 ENHRY, CDR2 SYGVKD. V gave up 0 bases and J gave up 3 bases; unmatched junction bases: 2. The CDR3 is made up of 15 amino acids. The CDR3 region has the DNA TGTGCCATCAGTGAGTCCTTAGCGGGAACAGATACGCAGTATTTT. Translating it yields CAISESLAGTDTQYF.

The chain recombines TRBV5-1 with TRBJ1-6, with 7 bases identical to TRBD1. The ends lost 0 bases at V and 10 bases at J; junction bases unmatched: 4. The CDR3 is made up of 14 amino acids. Germline V gives CDR1 SGHRS, CDR2 YFSETQ. DNA of the CDR3: TGCGCCAGCAGCTTGGGGCAGGGGGAGTCACCCCTCCACTTT. As protein: CASSLGQGESPLHF.

Regarding this clone: One end of the junction does not line up with germline, which may come from a read error. V and J are TRBV5-1 and TRBJ2-4; D is unresolved. The CDR3 consists of 14 residues. Germline CDR1 SGHRS, CDR2 YFSETQ. CDR3 DNA: TGCGCCAGCAGCGCGACACGGCCGACGAACATTCAGCACTTC. It is translated as CASSATRPTNIQHF.